Below are 32 T cell receptor beta chains sequenced from a single sample in a study of cytomegalovirus exposure and HLA in healthy donors. With 60 Vbeta and 13 Jbeta primers, the PCR was carried out. Sequenced by immunoSEQ multiplex PCR; TCRdb stores in-frame clones only, minus some. The sample has 90,000 to 120,000 clones, 77% seen once; the top ten hold approximately 4.2%. The sample was PBMCs. These receptor sequences come from a male donor in good health and CMV-seronegative.

The genes are TRBV9 and TRBJ2-7; D remains unclear. CDR3 length equals 14 residues. Trimming removed 0 bases at V and 3 bases at J, with 10 bases between. Germline assignment: CDR1 SGDLS and CDR2 YYNGEE. CDR3 DNA sequence: TGTGCCAGCAGCGTAGCCCCCAGGAACTACGAGCAGTACTTC. Translation gives CASSVAPRNYEQYF. Full variable domain (missing parts from reference TRBV9 and TRBJ2-7): DSGVTQTPKHLITATGQRVTLRCSPRSGDLSVYWYQQSLDQGLQFLIQYYNGEERAKGNILERFSAQQFPDLHSELNLSSLELGDSALYFCASSVAPRNYEQYFGPGTRLTVT.

This clone was picked up a small number of times. The chain has TRBV7-2 and TRBJ1-4; 9 nucleotides align to TRBD1. V was pared by 4 bases and J by 7 bases, with 1 base of the junction left unmatched. Germline V gives CDR1 SGHTA, CDR2 FQGNSA. This CDR3 comprises 13 residues. CDR3 nucleotide sequence: TGTGCCAGCAGCTCGGACAGGGGTGAAAAACTGTTTTTT. Protein: CASSSDRGEKLFF.

This clone was recorded a few times. The V call is TRBV30, the J call TRBJ2-5; 7 bases align to TRBD2. The tail of the sequence fits TRBJ2-7 better, so the J call may be wrong. The V gene's germline CDR1 is GTSNPN and CDR2 SVGIG (reference sequence). CDR3 length: 16 amino acids. CDR3 region: CAWSVTGGRTYYEQYF. The CDR3 DNA follows: TGTGCCTGGAGTGTAACTGGCGGGAGAACCTACTACGAGCAGTACTTC.

The chain uses TRBV2 and TRBJ2-3, with D possibly matching TRBD2 (6 bases). Trimming shortened V by 5 bases and J by 2 bases, and 14 bases separated the two germline ends. CDR1 SNHLY and CDR2 FYNNEI come from the germline V gene. This CDR3 region has 15 residues. CDR3 sequence: CASSRSGLHTDTQYF. DNA for the CDR3: TGTGCCAGCAGTCGGTCGGGACTTCACACAGATACGCAGTATTTT.

The genes are TRBV18 and TRBJ1-1; 8 bases match TRBD1. This CDR3 has 13 residues. V shed 3 bases and J 3 bases; nucleotides not matched to a gene: 0. In germline, CDR1 is KGHSH, CDR2 LQKENI. The CDR3 loop is CASSPTGDTEAFF. CDR3 DNA sequence: TGTGCCAGCTCACCGACAGGGGACACTGAAGCTTTCTTT.

The gene calls are TRBV7-8 and TRBJ2-1; weak D call: TRBD2 (7 bases). This CDR3 is built from 15 residues. Germline lookup yields CDR1 SGHVS and CDR2 FQNEAQ. The V and J ends lost 4 bases and 4 bases respectively, with 14 bases between them. The DNA of the CDR3 is TGTGCCAGCAGCTCCCAGGGGAGGGAATACAATGAGCAGTTCTTC. This codes for CASSSQGREYNEQFF.

The chain is built from TRBV19 and TRBJ2-7, with 8 bases identical to TRBD1. The CDR3 is 12 residues long. The junction had 3 bases not matched to a gene; V was cut back by 6 bases and J by 5 bases. Germline loops: CDR1 LNHDA, CDR2 SQIVND (reference sequence). The CDR3 protein is CASRDRDHEQYF. The CDR3 bases are TGTGCCAGTAGGGACAGGGATCACGAGCAGTACTTC.

This clone was detected only once. V is TRBV2 and J is TRBJ1-6; D unclear. CDR3 size: 13 residues. Germline loops: CDR1 SNHLY, CDR2 FYNNEI. With 6 bases removed from V and 13 bases from J, the gap between germline ends came to 16 bases. CDR3 DNA sequence: TGTGCCAGCAGGGGAGATCCCTTTTCCCCCCTCCACTTT. Translating gives CASRGDPFSPLHF.

V is TRBV5-4 and J is TRBJ1-2; D is possibly TRBD1 (6 bases). This CDR3 has 13 residues. Trimming took off 4 bases at V and 1 base at J, with 8 bases between the two ends. Germline V gene sequence: CDR1 SGHNT, CDR2 YYREEE (reference sequence). The CDR3 sequence is CASSPGVNYGYTF. For the CDR3, the DNA is TGTGCCAGCAGCCCAGGGGTTAACTATGGCTACACCTTC.

The chain recombines TRBV5-4 with TRBJ2-5, with 8 positions matching TRBD1. The CDR3 sequence is 14 residues long. Germline loops: CDR1 SGHNT, CDR2 YYREEE (reference sequence). The ends lost 4 bases at V and 5 bases at J; junction bases unmatched: 7. The chain's CDR3 is CASSRQGLGETQYF. The CDR3 nucleotides read TGTGCCAGCAGCCGACAGGGGTTGGGGGAGACCCAGTACTTC.

This clone was detected once. This rearrangement joins TRBV14 to TRBJ2-7, with 10 bases lining up with TRBD1. The CDR3 is 15 residues long. The V gene end was trimmed by 3 bases and the J gene end by 2 bases; junction bases not matched to a gene: 4. Germline loops: CDR1 SGHDN, CDR2 FVKESK. CDR3 DNA sequence: TGTGCCAGCAGCCATCGGACAGGGGGACCCTACGAGCAGTACTTC. This codes for CASSHRTGGPYEQYF.

There are a few counts of this clone. This chain connects TRBV27 to TRBJ1-1, with TRBD1 matching 8 bases. J lost 1 base, V lost 6 bases, and 4 bases had no gene match. Germline V gene lookup returns CDR1 MNHEY and CDR2 SMNVEV (reference sequence). The CDR3 contains 14 residues. The CDR3 DNA follows: TGTGCCAGCAGCCGGACAGGGCCGAACACTGAAGCTTTCTTT. Its protein product is CASSRTGPNTEAFF.

Concerning this clone: One junction end does not reproduce the germline sequence, and a read error may be involved. This chain connects TRBV14 to TRBJ2-7, with a tentative D call TRBD1 (5 bases). This CDR3 has 15 amino acids. Germline V gene sequence: CDR1 SGHDN, CDR2 FVKESK. CDR3 protein: CASSQDWGGSWGMNF. The CDR3 DNA reads TGTGCCAGCAGCCAAGATTGGGGCGGCTCCTGGGGTATGAACTTC.

This clone was seen once. The chain couples TRBV7-9 to TRBJ1-5, with D possibly TRBD1 on 6 matching bases. Germline V gene lookup returns CDR1 SEHNR and CDR2 FQNEAQ (reference sequence). The CDR3 runs 15 residues. The ends were cut back, 3 bases at V and 6 bases at J, with 15 bases in the middle. In DNA, the CDR3 is TGTGCCAGCAGCTTTTCAGGGGATCGGTTTCAGCCCCAGCATTTT. As protein: CASSFSGDRFQPQHF.

The gene calls are TRBV18 and TRBJ2-7; 8 bases fit TRBD1. Germline V gene sequence: CDR1 KGHSH, CDR2 LQKENI. CDR3 length: 14 amino acids. Unmatched junction bases numbered 7, after V lost 3 bases and J lost 6 bases. CDR3 sequence reads: CASSPWQGAVEQYF. The CDR3, as DNA: TGTGCCAGCTCACCTTGGCAGGGGGCTGTCGAGCAGTACTTC.

As DNA, the CDR3 is TGTGCCAGCATTCGGACTAGCGGGAGTTTATACGAGCAGTACTTC. This codes for CASIRTSGSLYEQYF. The chain employs TRBV6-5 and TRBJ2-7; 13 bases line up with TRBD2. This CDR3 region has 15 residues. V shed 7 bases, J shed 4 bases, and the junction held 7 bases outside the gene matches. CDR1 and CDR2 (germline): MNHEY, SVGAGI.

V is TRBV27 and J is TRBJ1-5, with unresolved D. The germline V gene has CDR1 MNHEY and CDR2 SMNVEV (reference sequence). The CDR3 has 14 residues. The germline V and J ends were trimmed by 6 bases and 5 bases, with 14 bases remaining between them. The CDR3 DNA follows: TGTGCCAGCAGACGACTAGGTATACATCAGCCCCAGCATTTT. Residues: CASRRLGIHQPQHF.

This clone showed up just a few times. V and J are TRBV6-5 and TRBJ2-7; D remains ambiguous. The V gene's germline CDR1 is MNHEY and CDR2 SVGAGI. The CDR3 is made up of 16 amino acids. V lost 4 bases to trimming and J lost 0 bases, with 16 bases between them. The CDR3 region has the DNA TGTGCCAGCAGTTTTAACCTTCATGTCGGCTCCTACGAGCAGTACTTC. Amino acid sequence: CASSFNLHVGSYEQYF.

The V and J genes are TRBV5-1 and TRBJ2-3, with D hard to call. V gave up 5 bases and J gave up 0 bases, with 10 bases separating them. Looked up from germline, CDR1 is SGHRS and CDR2 is YFSETQ. This CDR3 comprises 14 residues. CDR3 region: CASSPPQSTDTQYF. CDR3 in DNA: TGCGCCAGCAGTCCCCCACAGAGCACAGATACGCAGTATTTT.

The rearrangement joins TRBV28 to TRBJ1-1; 7 bases line up with TRBD1. J lost 1 base, V lost 7 bases, and 9 bases had no gene match. The CDR3 is made up of 15 amino acids. Germline CDR1 is MDHEN and CDR2 is SYDVKM. CDR3 nucleotides: TGTGCCAGCAATACCCTCGGGACAGCGAACACTGAAGCTTTCTTT. Translating it yields CASNTLGTANTEAFF.

The chain employs TRBV7-9 and TRBJ2-7; 8 positions agree with TRBD2. The CDR3 spans 15 residues. Trimming at V came to 5 bases and at J to 3 bases, leaving 9 bases not matched to a gene. CDR1 and CDR2 from the germline V gene are SEHNR and FQNEAQ (reference sequence). The CDR3 sequence is CASSPKAGLDYEQYF. CDR3 nucleotides: TGTGCCAGCAGCCCGAAGGCGGGACTAGACTACGAGCAGTACTTC.

In nucleotides, the CDR3 is TGTGCCATCAGTGAGACGCGGGACAGCGTTACGGGGCAGTACTTC. It is translated as CAISETRDSVTGQYF. The V gene is TRBV10-3, the J gene TRBJ2-7; tentatively, D is TRBD1 (7 bases). This CDR3 is 15 amino acids long. Trimming took off 2 bases at V and 9 bases at J, with 20 bases between the two ends. Germline lookup yields CDR1 ENHRY and CDR2 SYGVKD.

The V call is TRBV6-4, the J call TRBJ2-1, with TRBD2 identical over 9 bases. CDR3 length equals 14 residues. The ends lost 3 bases at V and 3 bases at J; junction bases unmatched: 0. CDR1 and CDR2 from the germline V gene are MRHNA and SNTAGT. In DNA form, the CDR3 reads TGTGCCAGCAGTGAGACTAGCGGCTACAATGAGCAGTTCTTC. It translates to CASSETSGYNEQFF.

This clone turned up a few times. The chain uses TRBV5-1 and TRBJ1-1; TRBD1 matches at 8 bases. The CDR3 contains 15 residues. Germline values: CDR1 SGHRS, CDR2 YFSETQ. V trimming: 4 bases; J trimming: 3 bases; junction bases outside the gene matches: 8. In DNA, the CDR3 is TGCGCCAGCAGCACCGAGGACAGGGAAGACACTGAAGCTTTCTTT. It encodes CASSTEDREDTEAFF.

The chain is built from TRBV7-3 and TRBJ2-1; TRBD2 matches at 13 bases. CDR3 length: 14 amino acids. After removal of 4 bases from V and 10 bases from J, the junction contained 4 bases not matched to a gene. The germline V gene has CDR1 SGHTA and CDR2 FQGTGA. CDR3 coding DNA: TGTGCCAGCAGCTCAACTAGCGGGAGGGACGAGCAGTTCTTC. It translates to CASSSTSGRDEQFF.

This chain connects TRBV5-8 to TRBJ1-2, with 7 positions matching TRBD1. CDR3 length: 14 residues. Looked up from germline, CDR1 is SGHTS and CDR2 is YDEGEE. Trimming took 3 bases from V and 4 from J; bases not matched to a gene: 6. The chain's CDR3 is CASSWDRPSYGYTF. The CDR3 DNA follows: TGTGCCAGCAGCTGGGACAGACCCAGCTATGGCTACACCTTC.

This rearrangement joins TRBV29-1 to TRBJ1-1, with TRBD1 as a possible D gene (5 bases). CDR3 length: 14 amino acids. Trimming removed 1 base from V and 0 bases from J, with 9 bases in between. The V gene's germline CDR1 is SQVTM and CDR2 ANQGSEA. The CDR3 reads CSVEAGFMNTEAFF. CDR3 in DNA: TGCAGCGTTGAAGCAGGGTTTATGAACACTGAAGCTTTCTTT.

This rearrangement joins TRBV5-5 to TRBJ1-2, with 9 bases aligning to TRBD1. The CDR3 spans 14 residues. V trimming: 4 bases; J trimming: 4 bases; junction bases outside the gene matches: 5. The V gene's germline CDR1 is SGHKS and CDR2 YYEKEE (reference sequence). CDR3: CASSQTGGIYGYTF. CDR3 bases: TGTGCCAGCAGCCAGACAGGGGGGATCTATGGCTACACCTTC.

V and J are TRBV18 and TRBJ2-7; TRBD1 agrees at 9 bases. This CDR3 has 15 amino acids. Trimming removed 6 bases from V and 2 bases from J; junction bases left unmatched: 8. In germline, CDR1 is KGHSH, CDR2 LQKENI. CDR3 sequence: CASSTGTGSTYEQYF. The CDR3 DNA reads as TGTGCCAGCTCCACCGGGACAGGGTCCACCTACGAGCAGTACTTC. The full variable domain, its missing parts supplied by reference TRBV18 and TRBJ2-7, is NAGVMQNPRHLVRRRGQEARLRCSPMKGHSHVYWYRQLPEEGLKFMVYLQKENIIDESGMPKERFSAEFPKEGPSILRIQQVVRGDSAAYFCASSTGTGSTYEQYFGPGTRLTVT.

The chain uses TRBV15 and TRBJ2-2; no definite D call. V lost 0 bases, J lost 6 bases, and 11 bases lay in between. This CDR3 has 15 amino acids. The germline gives CDR1 LNHNV, CDR2 YYDKDF (reference sequence). The CDR3 DNA reads as TGTGCCACCAGCAGAGATTCGGTTTTTTCCGGGGAGCTGTTTTTT. Translated: CATSRDSVFSGELFF.

The chain uses TRBV15 and TRBJ2-5, with D possibly being TRBD2 (6 bases). CDR1 and CDR2 from the germline V gene are LNHNV and YYDKDF (reference sequence). The CDR3 contains 15 residues. V lost 4 bases, J lost 5 bases, and 17 bases lay in between. This CDR3 reads CATSIGVGEAETQYF. The DNA for the CDR3 is TGTGCCACCAGCATAGGGGTGGGGGAGGCGGAGACCCAGTACTTC.

This chain joins TRBV6-5 and TRBJ2-3; TRBD2 is a possible D gene (6 bases). V was cut by 7 bases and J by 2 bases, with 16 bases left in between. This CDR3 is 15 amino acids long. Per germline, CDR1 MNHEY and CDR2 SVGAGI. CDR3 residues: CASTLAGGPTDTQYF. Here the CDR3 DNA reads TGTGCCAGCACCCTCGCCGGGGGACCCACAGATACGCAGTATTTT.